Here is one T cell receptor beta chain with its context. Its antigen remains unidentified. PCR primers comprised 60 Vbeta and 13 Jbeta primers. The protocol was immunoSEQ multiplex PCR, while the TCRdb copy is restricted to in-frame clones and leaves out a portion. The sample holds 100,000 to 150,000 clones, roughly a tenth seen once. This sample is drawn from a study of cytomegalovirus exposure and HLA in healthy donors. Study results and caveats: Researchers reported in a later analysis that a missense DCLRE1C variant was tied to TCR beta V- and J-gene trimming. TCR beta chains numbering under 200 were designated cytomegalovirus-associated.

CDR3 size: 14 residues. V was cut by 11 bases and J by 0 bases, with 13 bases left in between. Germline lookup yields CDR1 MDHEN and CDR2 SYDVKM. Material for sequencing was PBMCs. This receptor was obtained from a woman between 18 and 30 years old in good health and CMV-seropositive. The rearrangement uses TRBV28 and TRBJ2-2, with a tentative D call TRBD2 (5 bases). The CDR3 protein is CAPSGNANTGELFF. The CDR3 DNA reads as TGTGCCCCGTCCGGGAATGCGAACACCGGGGAGCTGTTTTTT.